One sample yielded the 6 T cell receptor beta chains listed below, sequenced in a study of blood T cell repertoires in COVID-19. Here immunoSEQ multiplex PCR was the method, and the copy in TCRdb shows in-frame clones only, minus some. This sample has about 190,000 clones, with about nine tenths found just once. Sample: peripheral blood. These receptors all come from a man aged 40-49 years with acute or convalescent COVID-19.

This clone came up once. The CDR3: CASSLSPGGSNEQFF. For the CDR3, the DNA is TGTGCCAGCAGCTTAAGTCCAGGTGGGAGCAATGAGCAGTTCTTC. The V and J genes are TRBV7-3 and TRBJ2-1; a possible D gene is TRBD2 (5 bases). The ends were cut back, 1 base at V and 6 bases at J, with 13 bases in the middle. Germline loops: CDR1 SGHTA, CDR2 FQGTGA. The CDR3 contains 15 residues.

This sequence joins TRBV5-6 and TRBJ1-2; the D gene is possibly TRBD1 (5 bases). The length of the CDR3 is 15 residues. Germline V lookup: CDR1 SGHDT, CDR2 YYEEEE. V shed 3 bases and J shed 3 bases, with 15 bases lying between them. The CDR3 loop reads CASSYSPDSHYGYTF. DNA of the CDR3: TGTGCCAGCAGCTACAGCCCCGACAGCCACTATGGCTACACCTTC. Combining the CDR3 with reference TRBV5-6 and TRBJ1-2 gives the whole variable domain DAGVTQSPTHLIKTRGQQVTLRCSPKSGHDTVSWYQQALGQGPQFIFQYYEEEERQRGNFPDRFSGHQFPNYSSELNVNALLLGDSALYLCASSYSPDSHYGYTFGSGTRLTVV.

This clone was detected only a few times. This CDR3 reads CASSVAEVGEQYF. CDR3 nucleotide sequence: TGTGCCAGCAGCGTGGCGGAAGTTGGCGAGCAGTACTTC. The chain uses TRBV9 and TRBJ2-7; no firm D call. There are 13 residues in the CDR3. V was cut by 2 bases and J by 6 bases, with 12 bases left in between. Germline assignment: CDR1 SGDLS and CDR2 YYNGEE.

The rearrangement uses TRBV5-1 and TRBJ1-6; a possible D gene is TRBD1 (6 bases). The CDR3 length is 14 residues. V dropped 4 bases and J dropped 7 bases, with 12 bases sitting between them. Germline CDR1 reads SGHRS; CDR2 reads YFSETQ. CDR3 in amino acids: CASSLDSRNSPLHF. The CDR3 bases are TGCGCCAGCAGCCTGGACAGTAGGAATTCACCCCTCCACTTT.

The chain uses TRBV19 and TRBJ2-5; 8 nucleotides agree with TRBD2. Germline values: CDR1 LNHDA, CDR2 SQIVND (reference sequence). V lost 1 base, J lost 4 bases, and 2 bases stayed unmatched. This CDR3 is 14 amino acids long. The CDR3 coding sequence is TGTGCCAGTAGTATAGTTGCGGGGGGAGAGACCCAGTACTTC. Protein product: CASSIVAGGETQYF.

The CDR3 region has the DNA TGTGCCAGTTCTGACAGGGGACGTTTTGGCTACACCTTC. Protein sequence: CASSDRGRFGYTF. The chain joins TRBV19 to TRBJ1-2, with 8 nucleotides matching TRBD1. After removal of 8 bases from V and 7 bases from J, the junction contained 9 bases not matched to a gene. The CDR3 extends over 13 amino acids. Germline V CDR1 and CDR2: LNHDA, SQIVND (reference sequence).